This T cell receptor beta chain comes out of a study of post-analysis software for immune sequencing data. CDR1 DFQATT and CDR2 SNEGSKA come from the germline V gene (reference sequence). The CDR3 contains 14 residues. Trimming removed 5 bases from V and 6 bases from J; junction bases left unmatched: 12. General study results and limits: Four to six TRBV segments were more frequent in patients than controls; TRBV5-6, TRBV5-1 and TRBV20-1 belonged to this group.

Turning to this clonotype: What it binds is not known.

The TCR beta cDNA libraries contained unique molecular identifiers. One entry per CDR3 protein results from TCRdb running MiXCR on the PCR reads. The data contain 150,000 to 200,000 distinct CDR3 sequences, around 36% of them seen just once; the ten biggest clones take up 25% to 35%. The sample consisted of blood, taken after autologous hematopoietic stem cell transplantation. This sequence was found in a girl aged 5-17 years with multiple sclerosis. The chain couples TRBV20-1 to TRBJ2-7, with 8 bases that match TRBD2. CDR3 loop: CSAYSGSSPPEQYF. CDR3 coding DNA: TGCAGTGCTTACAGCGGGAGTTCGCCCCCCGAGCAGTACTTC.